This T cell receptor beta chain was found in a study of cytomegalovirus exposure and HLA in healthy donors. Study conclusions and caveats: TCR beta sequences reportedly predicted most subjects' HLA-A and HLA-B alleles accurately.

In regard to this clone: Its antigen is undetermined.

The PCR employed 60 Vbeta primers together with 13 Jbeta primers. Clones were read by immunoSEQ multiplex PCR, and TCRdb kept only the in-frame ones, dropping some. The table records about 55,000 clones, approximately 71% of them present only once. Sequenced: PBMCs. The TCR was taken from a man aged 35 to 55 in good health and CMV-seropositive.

This CDR3 is CAISESQEVLTF. For the CDR3, the DNA is TGTGCCATCAGTGAGTCCCAAGAGGTCCTGACTTTC. This chain uses TRBV10-3 with TRBJ2-6; D remains unclear. V lost 0 bases, J lost 13 bases, and 7 bases lay in between. The CDR3 extends over 12 amino acids. CDR1 is ENHRY, CDR2 SYGVKD, per germline.